The 29 T cell receptor beta chains below all came from one sample that was sequenced in a study of immune heterogeneity within non-small cell lung tumors (dated by TCRdb to 2016 to 2019). The instrument given in TCRdb is HiSeq X Ten. The TCR beta CDR3 region was amplified with a multiplex PCR system whose first round of roughly 11 cycles used 32 V-gene forward primers and 13 J-gene reverse primers. TCRdb reprocessed the public reads (quality trimming at Q25 with fastp, clone calling with MiXCR) and kept in-frame beta chains. Rows merge per CDR3 protein into single entries with the most common DNA and genes. This sample is represented by around 10,000 distinct CDR3 sequences; 25% to 35% of them were singletons. Roughly 8.1% of the sample comes from the top ten. Genomic DNA extracted from bulk tumor tissue served as TCR template, with about 0.6 ug gDNA amplified per sample. During surgery, multiple biopsies were taken from each primary tumor, with sampling sites spaced as far apart as possible within the tumor mass. The study cohort was described as untreated, and the patients were newly diagnosed NSCLC cases having curative surgery.

The sequenced material came from lung tumor tissue. The origin of the receptors is a woman aged 55 to 70 with non-small cell lung cancer.

This clonotype has a count of ten or more. V and J are TRBV11-2 and TRBJ1-2; D is unclear. The V end was cut by 5 bases, the J end by 8 bases, with 12 bases between. The CDR3 is made up of 12 amino acids. Germline CDR1 is SGHAT and CDR2 is FQNNGV. The CDR3 DNA is TGTGCCAGCAGCCGAGAGATAGAGGGCTACACCTTC. This sequence encodes CASSREIEGYTF.

As regards this clonotype: A much larger clonotype is one base distant, so this may be a read error. The chain employs TRBV27 and TRBJ2-3; 13 bases align to TRBD2. In germline, CDR1 is MNHEY, CDR2 SMNVEV (reference sequence). The CDR3 runs 20 residues. V was clipped by 5 bases and J by 5 bases; unmatched bases: 19. CDR3 in amino acids: CASSSTPGLAGIGRKDTQYF. The CDR3 nucleotides are TGTGCCAGCAGTAGCACACCGGGACTAGCGGGAATAGGTAGGAAAGATACGCAGTATTTT.

This clonotype was observed many times. This sequence joins TRBV5-1 and TRBJ1-5; weak D call: TRBD1 (6 bases). The CDR3 extends over 20 amino acids. The ends were cut back, 3 bases at V and 2 bases at J, with 27 bases in the middle. Germline loops: CDR1 SGHRS, CDR2 YFSETQ. CDR3 sequence: CASSSGFPRGGQARNQPQHF. CDR3 sequence (DNA): TGCGCCAGCAGCTCCGGTTTCCCCCGGGGGGGGCAGGCTCGCAATCAGCCCCAGCATTTT.

By frequency in the sample, this clonotype is large. The rearrangement joins TRBV5-1 to TRBJ2-7; D perhaps matches TRBD2 (5 bases). V gave up 0 bases and J gave up 0 bases, with 7 bases separating them. The CDR3 totals 14 residues. Germline V gene sequence: CDR1 SGHRS, CDR2 YFSETQ. This CDR3 reads CASSLAGNSYEQYF. Here the CDR3 DNA reads TGCGCCAGCAGCTTGGCGGGGAACTCCTACGAGCAGTACTTC. Supplemented by reference TRBV5-1 and TRBJ2-7, the full variable domain reads KAGVTQTPRYLIKTRGQQVTLSCSPISGHRSVSWYQQTPGQGLQFLFEYFSETQRNKGNFPGRFSGRQFSNSRSEMNVSTLELGDSALYLCASSLAGNSYEQYFGPGTRLTVT.

The chain employs TRBV27 and TRBJ2-7; D possibly matches TRBD1 or TRBD2 (5 bases each). The CDR3 runs to 15 residues. The germline CDR1 and CDR2 sequences are MNHEY and SMNVEV (reference sequence). The ends were cut back, 0 bases at V and 2 bases at J, with 11 bases in the middle. CDR3 coding DNA: TGTGCCAGCAGTTTATCGGGGACCGACCCCTACGAGCAGTACTTC. Translating it yields CASSLSGTDPYEQYF.

About this clonotype: Being one base from a much bigger clone, this may be a read error. V usage is TRBV7-8 and J usage is TRBJ1-2; D uncertain. This CDR3 is 13 amino acids long. Germline values: CDR1 SGHVS, CDR2 FQNEAQ. In DNA form, the CDR3 reads TGTGCCGGCAGCTTAGGTTTTTCTAGCGGCTACACCTTC. Translated: CAGSLGFSSGYTF. The full variable domain, in which reference TRBV7-8 and TRBJ1-2 provide the parts outside the CDR3, is GAGVSQSPRYKVAKRGQDVALRCDPISGHVSLFWYQQALGQGPEFLTYFQNEAQLDKSGLPSDRFFAERPEGSVSTLKIQRTQQEDSAVYLCAGSLGFSSGYTFGSGTRLTVV.

The chain couples TRBV7-3 to TRBJ2-1; 11 bases are a match to TRBD2. The J segment lost 6 bases and the V segment lost 0 bases, leaving 1 base of the junction unmatched. The CDR3 length is 15 residues. Germline-derived CDR1 and CDR2 are SGHTA and FQGTGA. CDR3 loop: CASSLTSGRANEQFF. The CDR3 DNA follows: TGTGCCAGCAGCTTAACTAGCGGGAGGGCCAATGAGCAGTTCTTC.

As regards this clonotype: This may arise from a read error, as a much more abundant clone is one base away. V gene TRBV3-1 combines with J gene TRBJ1-1; D may be TRBD1 (6 bases). Trimming pared 7 bases from V and 2 bases from J, leaving 14 bases between. The CDR3 spans 14 residues. In germline, CDR1 is LGHDT, CDR2 YNNKEL (reference sequence). The CDR3 DNA reads as TGTGCCAGCATCTGGGGGACACCCAACACTGAAGCTTTCTTT. This encodes CASIWGTPNTEAFF.

The chain combines TRBV4-2 with TRBJ2-7; D is possibly TRBD2 (6 bases). Between the trimmed V and J ends, which lost 0 bases and 3 bases, there was a span of 21 bases. The CDR3 has 18 residues. Germline lookup yields CDR1 LGHNA and CDR2 YNFKEQ. The CDR3: CASSQDLVGAGRLYEQYF. Here the CDR3 DNA reads TGTGCCAGCAGCCAAGATCTCGTCGGGGCGGGGAGGCTCTACGAGCAGTACTTC.

In regard to this clonotype: A much larger clone lies a single base off, so this may be a read error. Here the CDR3 omits its conserved ending phenylalanine or tryptophan, so a read error is the likely source. The rearrangement uses TRBV5-5 and TRBJ1-2; D possibly corresponds to TRBD1 (5 bases). V was clipped by 4 bases and J by 5 bases, with 15 bases between them. This CDR3 has 14 residues. The germline V gene has CDR1 SGHKS and CDR2 YYEKEE (reference sequence). The chain's CDR3 is CASSISGTEYGYTS. The CDR3 coding sequence is TGTGCCAGCAGCATCTCCGGGACGGAATATGGCTACACCTCC.

This sequence joins TRBV15 and TRBJ1-6; TRBD1 aligns across 7 bases. The CDR3 is made up of 14 amino acids. Trimming removed 6 bases from V and 6 bases from J; junction bases left unmatched: 5. Germline V CDR1 and CDR2: LNHNV, YYDKDF (reference sequence). The CDR3, as DNA: TGTGCCACCAGTTCCGGGACAGCTAATTCACCCCTCCACTTT. This gives the protein CATSSGTANSPLHF.

The chain couples TRBV19 to TRBJ2-1; D might be TRBD1 or TRBD2, each matching 6 bases. The V gene lost 2 bases and the J gene lost 9 bases, with 11 bases spanning the gap. The CDR3 loop spans 13 amino acids. Germline CDR1 and CDR2: LNHDA and SQIVND (reference sequence). The CDR3 nucleotides read TGTGCCAGTAGTATAACGGAGGGGGGTGAGCAGTTCTTC. Translated: CASSITEGGEQFF.

The genes are TRBV6-1 and TRBJ2-7; TRBD2 matches 8 bases. The CDR3 length is 15 residues. CDR1 and CDR2 from the germline V gene are MNHNS and SASEGT. V was pared by 2 bases and J by 0 bases, with 3 bases of the junction left unmatched. The CDR3: CASSELAGSSYEQYF. In DNA, the CDR3 is TGTGCCAGCAGTGAACTAGCGGGCAGCTCCTACGAGCAGTACTTC.

This clonotype has ten or more counts. The chain uses TRBV18 and TRBJ1-4, with 7 bases lining up with TRBD1. CDR3 length: 13 residues. V was pared by 6 bases and J by 7 bases, with 5 bases of the junction left unmatched. CDR1 KGHSH and CDR2 LQKENI come from the germline V gene. CDR3 protein: CASSGTEGEKLFF. CDR3 coding DNA: TGTGCCAGCTCCGGGACAGAGGGTGAAAAACTGTTTTTT.

The chain recombines TRBV14 with TRBJ2-3, with 9 nucleotides matching TRBD1. This CDR3 region has 15 residues. V lost 6 bases and J lost 1; bases outside the gene matches: 5. Germline values: CDR1 SGHDN, CDR2 FVKESK. The CDR3: CASSTGGFGTDTQYF. CDR3 sequence (DNA): TGTGCCAGCAGTACAGGGGGCTTTGGCACAGATACGCAGTATTTT.

This clonotype is labeled medium-sized (0.01 to 0.1%). An end of the junction differs from the germline gene, which may be a read error. The chain links TRBV28 to TRBJ2-5; 8 nucleotides match TRBD1. Germline V gene data show CDR1 as MDHEN and CDR2 as SYDVKM. The CDR3 covers 12 residues. As DNA, the CDR3 is TGTGCCAGCAGCACACCGGGACAGGAGTTCCACTTC. It encodes CASSTPGQEFHF.

This clonotype has a handful of counts. The V call is TRBV12-3 or TRBV12-4, the J call TRBJ2-5; the D gene is possibly TRBD2 (6 bases). The length of the CDR3 is 12 residues. The V end was cut by 8 bases, the J end by 7 bases, with 14 bases between. CDR3 nucleotide sequence: TGTGCCAGCGGGAGGCCCGAGGGGACCCAGTACTTC. Its translation: CASGRPEGTQYF.

The V call is TRBV20-1, the J call TRBJ1-6, with a possible D match to TRBD1 (5 bases). There are 14 residues in the CDR3. Trimming removed 1 base from V and 7 bases from J, with 11 bases in between. The germline V gene encodes CDR1 DFQATT and CDR2 SNEGSKA (reference sequence). The CDR3 DNA reads TGCAGTGCTAGAGCTCCGACAGAAAATTCACCCCTCCACTTT. It is translated as CSARAPTENSPLHF.

The V gene is TRBV7-9, the J gene TRBJ1-4, with D perhaps TRBD1 (5 bases). This CDR3 has 15 amino acids. Trimming took off 4 bases at V and 7 bases at J, with 16 bases between the two ends. The germline V gene has CDR1 SEHNR and CDR2 FQNEAQ (reference sequence). CDR3 DNA: TGTGCCAGCAGCTGGGGGGACGGGGCAGCTGAAAAACTGTTTTTT. Its protein product is CASSWGDGAAEKLFF.

This clonotype is labeled medium-sized. V and J are TRBV6-2 or TRBV6-3 and TRBJ2-1; 8 bases align to TRBD2. J lost 5 bases, V lost 4 bases, and 7 bases had no gene match. This CDR3 is 15 amino acids long. Germline V gene lookup returns CDR1 MNHEY and CDR2 SVGEGT. CDR3 bases: TGTGCCAGCAGTTGGTCGGGACTAGGCAACAATGAGCAGTTCTTC. This sequence encodes CASSWSGLGNNEQFF.

This clonotype was counted between two and nine times. This clone may be a read error of a much larger clone one base away. The rearrangement links TRBV11-2 to TRBJ1-2, with 8 bases lining up with TRBD1. The CDR3 covers 13 residues. Germline lookup yields CDR1 SGHAT and CDR2 FQNNGV. The CDR3 region has the DNA TGTGCCAGAAGCTTAGACAGGGGACGTGGCTACACCTTC. Its translation is CARSLDRGRGYTF.

The chain has TRBV12-5 and TRBJ2-5; D possibly corresponds to TRBD1 (6 bases). V shed 4 bases and J shed 2 bases, with 23 bases lying between them. The germline V gene has CDR1 LGHNT and CDR2 FRNRAP. The CDR3 runs to 18 residues. CDR3 region: CASGSFVGGAGEQETQYF. Written as DNA, the CDR3 is TGTGCTAGTGGTTCCTTCGTTGGGGGCGCTGGGGAACAAGAGACCCAGTACTTC.

The V gene is TRBV2, the J gene TRBJ1-3, with TRBD1 matching 7 bases. Unmatched junction bases numbered 3, after V lost 6 bases and J lost 7 bases. The germline CDR1 and CDR2 sequences are SNHLY and FYNNEI. CDR3 length equals 12 residues. The CDR3 DNA follows: TGTGCCAGCAGCGTCAGGGGGAACACCATATATTTT. Its protein product is CASSVRGNTIYF.

The V call is TRBV3-1, the J call TRBJ1-5; D unclear. CDR1 is LGHDT, CDR2 YNNKEL, per germline (reference sequence). The CDR3 covers 13 residues. V gave up 4 bases and J gave up 0 bases, with 4 bases separating them. This CDR3 reads CASSPYSNQPQHF. CDR3 bases: TGTGCCAGCAGCCCTTATAGCAATCAGCCCCAGCATTTT.

Ten or more counts support this clonotype. The V and J genes are TRBV20-1 and TRBJ2-1, with D possibly TRBD2 on 5 matching bases. V was clipped by 4 bases and J by 10 bases, with 17 bases between them. In germline, CDR1 is DFQATT, CDR2 SNEGSKA (reference sequence). This CDR3 has 13 residues. The chain's CDR3 is CSATAVEAGEQFF. CDR3 coding DNA: TGCAGTGCTACCGCGGTAGAGGCGGGCGAGCAGTTCTTC.

Concerning this clonotype: A read error is possible here, since a much larger clone lies one base away. The chain recombines TRBV19 with TRBJ2-3; 9 bases map to TRBD1. Germline CDR1 reads LNHDA; CDR2 reads SQIVND (reference sequence). The CDR3 is 17 amino acids. DNA of the CDR3: TGTGCCACTAGTATCGACCCGGGGACAGGGAGCACATATACGCAGTATTTT. Translation gives CATSIDPGTGSTYTQYF.

This clonotype was detected many times. The chain recombines TRBV20-1 with TRBJ2-5; the D gene could be TRBD1 or TRBD2 (5 bases each). The CDR3 is 11 residues long. The V end was cut by 3 bases, the J end by 5 bases, with 7 bases between. Looked up from germline, CDR1 is DFQATT and CDR2 is SNEGSKA (reference sequence). The CDR3, as DNA: TGCAGTGCTAGCAGGGAGGAGACCCAGTACTTC. Translated, it gives CSASREETQYF.

On this clonotype: One end of the junction is discordant with germline, which a read error may explain. The chain links TRBV28 to TRBJ1-6; a possible D gene is TRBD1 (5 bases). The CDR3 runs 12 residues. Per germline, CDR1 MDHEN and CDR2 SYDVKM. The CDR3 spells CGSMGGNSPPHF. The CDR3 coding sequence is TGTGGCAGCATGGGGGGGAATTCACCCCCCCACTTT.

In this sample, this clonotype turned up a few times. V is TRBV9 and J is TRBJ2-5; weak D call: TRBD1 (5 bases). Trimming shortened V by 0 bases and J by 4 bases, and 13 bases separated the two germline ends. The CDR3 is 15 amino acids. Germline-derived CDR1 and CDR2 are SGDLS and YYNGEE. CDR3 in DNA: TGTGCCAGCAGCGTAGGGTTATCAGGGTTAGAGACCCAGTACTTC. Its protein product is CASSVGLSGLETQYF.